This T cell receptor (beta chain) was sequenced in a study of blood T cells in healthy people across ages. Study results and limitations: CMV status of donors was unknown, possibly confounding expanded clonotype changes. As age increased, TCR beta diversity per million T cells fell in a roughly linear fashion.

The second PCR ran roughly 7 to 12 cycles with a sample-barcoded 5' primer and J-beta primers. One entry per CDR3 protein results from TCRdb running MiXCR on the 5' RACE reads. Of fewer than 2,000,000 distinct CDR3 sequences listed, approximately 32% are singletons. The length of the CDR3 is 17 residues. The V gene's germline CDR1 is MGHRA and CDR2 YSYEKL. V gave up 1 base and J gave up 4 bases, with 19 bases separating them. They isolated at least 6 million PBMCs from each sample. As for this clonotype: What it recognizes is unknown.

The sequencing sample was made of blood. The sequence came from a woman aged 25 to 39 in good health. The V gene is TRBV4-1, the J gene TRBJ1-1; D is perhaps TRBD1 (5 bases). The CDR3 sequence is CASSQVPAGQGSTEAFF. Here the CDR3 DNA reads TGCGCCAGCAGCCAAGTCCCGGCGGGGCAAGGATCCACTGAAGCTTTCTTT.